The rows below give T cell receptor beta chains drawn from one sample of a study of T cell responses to AZD1222 COVID-19 vaccine. Libraries were prepared by immunoSEQ multiplex PCR; TCRdb keeps only in-frame clonotypes and omits some of them. The sample consists of 90,000 to 110,000 clones, around 87% of them appearing once. Sequenced material: peripheral blood, taken 28 days after the second AZD1222 dose. The receptors were gathered from an adult who received the AZD1222 COVID-19 vaccine. CDR3s include the opening cysteine and the closing phenylalanine or tryptophan. D genes are given only for firm matches. Where a row states a size, it is once, few, many or the class of an expanded clone; other rows omit it.

>.|TRBV30|TRBJ1-1|14|.
TGTGCCTGGAGTGTACTAAGGGGCGAGGCTGAAGCTTTCTTT
CAWSVLRGEAEAFF
>.|TRBV5-1|TRBJ1-2|17|.
TGCGCCAGCAGATACGACAGTTTTACCGGGCCTAACTATGGCTACACCTTC
CASRYDSFTGPNYGYTF
>TRBD1|TRBV18|TRBJ1-4|14|.
TGTGCCAGCACCAGTTGGGACAGTAATGAAAAACTGTTTTTT
CASTSWDSNEKLFF
>.|TRBV19|TRBJ1-1|13|.
TGTGCCAGTACTTACCGCGGTGGCGCTGAAGCTTTCTTT
CASTYRGGAEAFF
>.|TRBV7-3|TRBJ1-3|14|.
TGTGCCAGCAGCTTACAGGGTACCGGAAACACCATATATTTT
CASSLQGTGNTIYF
>.|TRBV5-1|TRBJ2-3|16|.
TGCGCCAGCAGCTACCTAAACCAGGGAGCGACAGATACGCAGTATTTT
CASSYLNQGATDTQYF
>TRBD1|TRBV18|TRBJ1-2|17|.
TGTGCCAGCTCACCCCTCGGTCGATCCCAGGGGGCCTATGGCTACACCTTC
CASSPLGRSQGAYGYTF
>.|TRBV28|TRBJ2-7|15|.
TGTGCCAGCAGTATTTTTCGGGGATTCTCCTACGAGCAGTACTTC
CASSIFRGFSYEQYF
>.|TRBV6-6|TRBJ2-1|12|once
TGTGCCAGCAGTTACGGGGAAACTGAGCAGTTCTTC
CASSYGETEQFF
>.|TRBV7-2|TRBJ2-5|14|.
TGTGCCAGCAGCTTAGATGGGGGTTCAGAGACCCAGTACTTC
CASSLDGGSETQYF
>TRBD2|TRBV29-1|TRBJ2-1|15|.
TGCAGCGTTGACCCGGGACTAGCGGGACCCAATGAGCAGTTCTTC
CSVDPGLAGPNEQFF
>TRBD2|TRBV7-9|TRBJ2-1|15|.
TGTGCCAGCAGCTTAGTTTCGCGGGAGCGTAATGAGCAGTTCTTC
CASSLVSRERNEQFF
>.|TRBV11-3|TRBJ2-7|17|.
TGTGCCAGCAGCCTTAGGGACATGACAGGAGGGCTCCACGAGCAGTACTTC
CASSLRDMTGGLHEQYF
>.|TRBV5-4|TRBJ2-5|15|.
TGTGCCAGCAGCAGACCTATGGAACTCCAAGAGACCCAGTACTTC
CASSRPMELQETQYF
>.|TRBV10-3|TRBJ2-2|15|.
TGTGCCATCAAGAGGAGCCGAGAGGACACCGGGGAGCTGTTTTTT
CAIKRSREDTGELFF
>.|TRBV24-1|TRBJ2-4|19|.
TGTGCCACCCTCGACCTAAGAAGGTCAGAGAAGTTAGCCAAAAACATTCAGTACTTC
CATLDLRRSEKLAKNIQYF
>.|TRBV7-2|TRBJ2-7|14|.
TGTGCCAGCAGCTTCCGTGATAGTGGCTACGAGCAGTACTTC
CASSFRDSGYEQYF
>TRBD1|TRBV18|TRBJ1-4|18|.
TGTGCCAGCTCCGACCCGGGACAGGTCCCCACCTCTAATGAAAAACTGTTTTTT
CASSDPGQVPTSNEKLFF
>TRBD2|TRBV19|TRBJ2-7|14|.
TGTGCCAGTAGTAGCGGGGGGCCCTCCTACGAGCAGTACTTC
CASSSGGPSYEQYF
>TRBD1|TRBV7-2|TRBJ2-5|13|.
TGTGCCAGCACCGTGGCAGGGGGTGAGACCCAGTACTTC
CASTVAGGETQYF
>TRBD2|TRBV5-1|TRBJ2-2|17|.
TGCGCCAGCAGCTTCGGTAGCGGGGTCGCGAACACCGGGGAGCTGTTTTTT
CASSFGSGVANTGELFF